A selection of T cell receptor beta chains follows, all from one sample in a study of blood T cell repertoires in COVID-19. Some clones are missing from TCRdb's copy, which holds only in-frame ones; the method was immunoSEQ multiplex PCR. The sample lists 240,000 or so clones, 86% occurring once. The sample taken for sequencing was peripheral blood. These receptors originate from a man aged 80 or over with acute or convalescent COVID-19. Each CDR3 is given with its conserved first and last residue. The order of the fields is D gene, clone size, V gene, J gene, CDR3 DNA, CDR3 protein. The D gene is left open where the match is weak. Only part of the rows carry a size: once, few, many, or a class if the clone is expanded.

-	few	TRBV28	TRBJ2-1	TGTGCCAGCAGCGAGTTCCCGGGGTCGGGTGAGCAGTTCTTC	CASSEFPGSGEQFF
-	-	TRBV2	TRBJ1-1	TGTGCCAGCACCGAGCAGGTGAACACTGAAGCTTTCTTT	CASTEQVNTEAFF
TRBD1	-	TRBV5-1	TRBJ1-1	TGCGCCAGCAGTGGGAGGACAGGGGTGGGCACTGAAGCTTTCTTT	CASSGRTGVGTEAFF
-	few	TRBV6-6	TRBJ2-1	TGTGCCACCGGAGGCAGAATTCGTTACAATGAGCAGTTCTTC	CATGGRIRYNEQFF
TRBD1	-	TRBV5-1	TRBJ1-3	TGCGCCAGCAGTAAAGACAGGGCCGGAAACACCATATATTTT	CASSKDRAGNTIYF
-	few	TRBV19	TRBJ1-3	TGTGCCAGTACCCTCGGGACTCTCTCTGGAAACACCATATATTTT	CASTLGTLSGNTIYF
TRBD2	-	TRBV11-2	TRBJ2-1	TGTGCCAGCAGCTTAATGACAAGCGGGAGCTCCTACAATGAGCAGTTCTTC	CASSLMTSGSSYNEQFF
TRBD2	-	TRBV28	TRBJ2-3	TGTGCCAGCAGCCTCCAGCTACTAGCGGGAGAGTCAGATACGCAGTATTTT	CASSLQLLAGESDTQYF
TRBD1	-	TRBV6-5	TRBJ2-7	TGTGCCAGCAGGCCCTCAGGGACAGGATCCTACGAGCAGTACTTC	CASRPSGTGSYEQYF
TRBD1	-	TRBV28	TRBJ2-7	TGTGCCAGCAGCTCGACAGGGTCTTTCTACGAGCAGTACTTC	CASSSTGSFYEQYF
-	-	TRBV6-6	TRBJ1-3	TGTGCCAGCAGTTACTCAGGGGGCTCTGGAAACACCATATATTTT	CASSYSGGSGNTIYF
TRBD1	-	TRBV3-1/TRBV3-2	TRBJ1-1	TGTGCCAGCAGCCAAAGGACAGGGGAAGCTTTCTTT	CASSQRTGEAFF
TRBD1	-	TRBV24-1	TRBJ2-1	TGTGCCACCAGTGATTTTTCAGGGGGAAATTACAATGAGCAGTTCTTC	CATSDFSGGNYNEQFF
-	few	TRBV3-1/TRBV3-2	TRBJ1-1	TGTGCCAGCAGCCAAGGGGCTGTGAACACTGAAGCTTTCTTT	CASSQGAVNTEAFF
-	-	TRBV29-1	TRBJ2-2	TGCAGCGTCCTGCAGGGTCCTATCGGCGGGGAGCTGTTTTTT	CSVLQGPIGGELFF
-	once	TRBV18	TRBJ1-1	TGTGCCAGCTCACCACCTGTGACACCAACTGAAGCTTTCTTT	CASSPPVTPTEAFF
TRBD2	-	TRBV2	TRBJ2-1	TGTGCCAGCAGACGAACTAGCGGTTCCTACAATGAGCAGTTCTTC	CASRRTSGSYNEQFF
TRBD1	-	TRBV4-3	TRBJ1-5	TGCGCCAGCAGCCAAACGACAGGGGAGGCTCAGCCCCAGCATTTT	CASSQTTGEAQPQHF
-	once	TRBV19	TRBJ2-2	TGTGCCAGTAGTTCCCCAAGCGGCACCGGGGAGCTGTTTTTT	CASSSPSGTGELFF
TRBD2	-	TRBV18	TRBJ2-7	TGTGCCAGCTCACCAGGACTAGAGGTCGAGCAGTACTTC	CASSPGLEVEQYF
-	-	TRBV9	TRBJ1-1	TGTGCCAGCAGCGTAGCGGGGGGGATGAACACTGAAGCTTTCTTT	CASSVAGGMNTEAFF
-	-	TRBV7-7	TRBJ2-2	TGTGCTAGCAGCTTATTTGGGGGCGGGACCGGGGAGCTGTTTTTT	CASSLFGGGTGELFF
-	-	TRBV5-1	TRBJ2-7	TGCGCCAGCAGTTCCCAAGGGGGCTACGAGCAGTACTTC	CASSSQGGYEQYF
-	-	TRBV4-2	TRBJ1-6	TGTGCCAGCAGCCAAGAGAGGATGGCTTCACCCCTCCACTTT	CASSQERMASPLHF
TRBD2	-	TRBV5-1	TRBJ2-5	TGCGCCAGCAGCTTACACTTGACTAGCGGGAGAGAAGAGACCCAGTACTTC	CASSLHLTSGREETQYF
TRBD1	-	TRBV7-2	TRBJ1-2	TGTGCCAGCAGCTTAGAACAGGGGTATGGCTACACCTTC	CASSLEQGYGYTF
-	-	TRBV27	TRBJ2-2	TGTGCCAGCAGTTTAATGGGGGCCCGGGAGCTGTTTTTT	CASSLMGARELFF
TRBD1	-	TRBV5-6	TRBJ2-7	TGTGCCAGCAGCACCGACAGGGGACAATCGCTCTACGAGCAGTACTTC	CASSTDRGQSLYEQYF
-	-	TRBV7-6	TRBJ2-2	TGTGCCAGCAGCCTACAGGGTACCCCCGGGGAGCTGTTTTTT	CASSLQGTPGELFF
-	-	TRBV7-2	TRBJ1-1	TGTGCCAGCACCTTAGACAGAAACCCCACTGAAGCTTTCTTT	CASTLDRNPTEAFF
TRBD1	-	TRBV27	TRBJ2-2	TGTGCCAGCAGTTCCCGACAGGGTCAGAACACCGGGGAGCTGTTTTTT	CASSSRQGQNTGELFF
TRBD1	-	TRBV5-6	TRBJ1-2	TGTGCCAGCAGCCCCCCAGGGGGCGCAGACTATGGCTACACCTTC	CASSPPGGADYGYTF
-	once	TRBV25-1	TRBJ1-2	TGTGCCAGCAGTGCGCTCCAGGGGAATGGCTACACCTTC	CASSALQGNGYTF
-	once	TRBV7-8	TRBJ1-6	TGTGCCAGCAGCCCCGCTTTCGAGAGCTCACCCCTCCACTTT	CASSPAFESSPLHF
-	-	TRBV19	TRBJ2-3	TGTGCCAGTACCACCCAGCGGTCAGATACGCAGTATTTT	CASTTQRSDTQYF
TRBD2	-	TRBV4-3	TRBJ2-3	TGCGCCAGCAGCCAAGGGGCGTTGAGGGGAGGGTTCACAGATACGCAGTATTTT	CASSQGALRGGFTDTQYF
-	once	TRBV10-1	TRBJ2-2	TGCGCCAGCAGTGATCGGGGAATGACATCGCGAACCGGGGAGCTGTTTTTT	CASSDRGMTSRTGELFF
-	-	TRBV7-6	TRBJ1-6	TGTGCCAGCAGCTCCCCTTGTCCCCTCCACTTT	CASSSPCPLHF
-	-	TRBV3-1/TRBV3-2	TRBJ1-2	TGTGCCAGCAGCCAAGGGTCGGTCTATGGCTACACCTTC	CASSQGSVYGYTF
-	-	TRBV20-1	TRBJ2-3	TGCAGTGCAAGACTCACAGATACGCAGTATTTT	CSARLTDTQYF
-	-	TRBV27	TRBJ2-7	TGTGCCAGCACACCAGGAGGTAGGAGCTCCTACGAGCAGTACTTC	CASTPGGRSSYEQYF
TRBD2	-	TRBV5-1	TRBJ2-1	TGCGCCAGCAGCTATGGGGGGGATGAGCAGTTCTTC	CASSYGGDEQFF
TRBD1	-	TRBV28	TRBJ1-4	TGTGCCAGCAGTTTTCAGACAGGGGGTGAAAAACTGTTTTTT	CASSFQTGGEKLFF
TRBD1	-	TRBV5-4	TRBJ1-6	TGTGCCAGCAGCAAGGAAGGGGGCGTACATTCACCCCTCCACTTT	CASSKEGGVHSPLHF
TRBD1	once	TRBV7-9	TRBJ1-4	TGTGCCAGCAGGCGACTCGGGACAGAGAATGAAAAACTGTTTTTT	CASRRLGTENEKLFF
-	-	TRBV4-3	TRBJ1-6	TGCGCCAGCAGCCAATCCTCGGGGGGGTCCTATTCACCCCTCCACTTT	CASSQSSGGSYSPLHF
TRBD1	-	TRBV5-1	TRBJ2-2	TGCGCCAGCAGCGTCCTACCGGGACAGTTCGACACCGGGGAGCTGTTTTTT	CASSVLPGQFDTGELFF
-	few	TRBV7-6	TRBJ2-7	TGTGCCAGCAGCCCTGGGGCGAACTACGAGCAGTACTTC	CASSPGANYEQYF
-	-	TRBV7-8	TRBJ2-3	TGTGCCAGCAGCTCCGAAAGGGGGGGAGATACGCAGTATTTT	CASSSERGGDTQYF
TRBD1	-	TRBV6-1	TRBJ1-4	TGTGCCAGCAGTGAATTGGGACAGGGAGGAAAAAAACTGTTTTTT	CASSELGQGGKKLFF
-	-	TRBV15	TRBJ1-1	TGTGCCACCAGCATTGACAGGTGGGGCACTGAAGCTTTCTTT	CATSIDRWGTEAFF
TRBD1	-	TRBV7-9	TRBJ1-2	TGTGCCAGCAGCTTAGGGGACAGCCCACCCTCCGGCTACACCTTC	CASSLGDSPPSGYTF
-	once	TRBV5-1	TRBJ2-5	TGCGCCAGCAGCTTCGCGTCGCAAGAGACCCAGTACTTC	CASSFASQETQYF
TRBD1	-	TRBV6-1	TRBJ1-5	TGTGCCAGCAGTGAATCGGGACAGCTCAATCAGCCCCAGCATTTT	CASSESGQLNQPQHF